These 14 T cell receptor beta chains came from one sample sequenced in a study of patients and donors after allogeneic stem cell transplantation. TCRdb redid the calling of the RT-PCR reads with MiXCR, one entry per CDR3 protein. The table lists more than 150,000 distinct CDR3 sequences, 20% to 25% of them singletons. Sequencing was performed on blood, either unsorted or a sorted T cell fraction (not recorded which). The receptors shown here come from a human donor who was either an allogeneic HSCT recipient or a stem cell or donor lymphocyte infusion donor (not recorded which). It is not recorded whose cells these are; they may come from a transplant donor.

The rearrangement joins TRBV11-2 to TRBJ1-1; D is ambiguous. CDR3 size: 15 residues. Germline V gives CDR1 SGHAT, CDR2 FQNNGV. V lost 0 bases and J 0 bases, leaving 8 bases between the germline ends. The CDR3 reads CASSLDVFLNTEAFF. DNA of the CDR3: TGTGCCAGCAGCTTAGATGTCTTCCTGAACACTGAAGCTTTCTTT.

This chain links TRBV20-1 with TRBJ2-2; D gene uncertain. The germline gives CDR1 DFQATT, CDR2 SNEGSKA (reference sequence). The CDR3 contains 13 residues. V lost 3 bases and J 1 base, leaving 6 bases between the germline ends. DNA for the CDR3: TGCAGTGCTAGTTCACAGAACACCGGGGAGCTGTTTTTT. Encoded protein: CSASSQNTGELFF.

The chain employs TRBV7-6 and TRBJ1-2; TRBD1 might be the D (6 bases). The CDR3 has 13 residues. The germline V gene has CDR1 SGHVS and CDR2 FNYEAQ. With 5 bases removed from V and 6 bases from J, the gap between germline ends came to 13 bases. The DNA for the CDR3 is TGTGCCAGCAGCCATCAGGGGTCCCATGGCTACACCTTC. Encoded protein: CASSHQGSHGYTF.

V gene TRBV24-1 combines with J gene TRBJ2-1, with TRBD1 matching over 8 bases. In germline, CDR1 is KGHDR, CDR2 SFDVKD. The CDR3 length is 16 residues. The trim removed 7 bases at V and 7 bases at J, leaving 14 bases unmatched. CDR3 region: CATSPQTGTGENEQFF. In nucleotides, the CDR3 is TGTGCCACCAGCCCCCAGACCGGGACAGGTGAGAATGAGCAGTTCTTC.

This clonotype was seen more than once but under ten times. This chain uses TRBV5-1 with TRBJ1-5; D not resolved. The CDR3 runs 15 residues. Germline CDR1 SGHRS, CDR2 YFSETQ. Trimming pared 3 bases from V and 7 bases from J, leaving 17 bases between. CDR3 in amino acids: CASSSSASHWQPQHF. CDR3 nucleotide sequence: TGCGCCAGCAGCTCCTCCGCCTCACATTGGCAGCCCCAGCATTTT.

In the case of this clonotype: A much larger clone is a single base away; this may be a read error. This chain uses TRBV11-1 with TRBJ1-2; tentative D call: TRBD1 (6 bases). Germline loops: CDR1 SGHAT, CDR2 FQDESV (reference sequence). Trimming stripped 4 bases from V and 1 base from J, with 19 bases between. The CDR3 contains 17 residues. CDR3: CASSSGNRVISNYGYTF. DNA of the CDR3: TGTGCCAGCAGCTCCGGGAACAGGGTGATTAGTAACTATGGCTACACCTTC.

In its sample, this clonotype was seen a few times. The V gene is TRBV9, the J gene TRBJ2-7; TRBD2 is a possible D gene (6 bases). The CDR3 totals 13 residues. Germline values: CDR1 SGDLS, CDR2 YYNGEE. Trimming took 2 bases from V and 5 from J, leaving 11 bases between them. The CDR3 nucleotides are TGTGCCAGCAGCGTCGGGGGTGTCGACGAGCAGTACTTC. It encodes CASSVGGVDEQYF.

The V call is TRBV5-1, the J call TRBJ1-1; maybe TRBD1 (6 bases). The CDR3 has 13 amino acids. Trimming cost V 5 bases and J 1 base, with 9 bases left between them. Germline CDR1 and CDR2: SGHRS and YFSETQ. CDR3 nucleotides: TGCGCCAGCAGGGACAGCAGGAACACTGAAGCTTTCTTT. Protein product: CASRDSRNTEAFF.

The CDR3 loop reads CATSDLTSGRPGPYNEQFF. CDR3 sequence (DNA): TGTGCCACCAGTGATTTGACTAGCGGGAGGCCTGGACCCTACAATGAGCAGTTCTTC. This chain links TRBV24-1 with TRBJ2-1; 12 positions match TRBD2. CDR1 and CDR2 (germline): KGHDR, SFDVKD. The CDR3 length is 19 residues. V shed 0 bases, J shed 2 bases, and the junction held 7 bases outside the gene matches.

The CDR3 nucleotides are TGTGCCAGCAGGGACAGAACCTACGAGCAGTACTTC. Amino acid sequence: CASRDRTYEQYF. This rearrangement joins TRBV4-2 to TRBJ2-7; D is possibly TRBD1 (6 bases). Germline V gives CDR1 LGHNA, CDR2 YNFKEQ. Trimming left V 6 bases short and J 2 bases short, with 8 bases between. The CDR3 is 12 amino acids.

This clonotype occurred a few times. The J gene is TRBJ1-3, the V gene TRBV20-1; D gene ambiguous. V gave up 6 bases and J gave up 0 bases, with 15 bases separating them. Looked up from germline, CDR1 is DFQATT and CDR2 is SNEGSKA (reference sequence). The CDR3 is made up of 15 amino acids. The CDR3 reads CSASLHGSSGNTIYF. CDR3 DNA sequence: TGCAGTGCCAGTTTACATGGGAGCTCTGGAAACACCATATATTTT.

This clonotype was seen only a few times. The gene calls are TRBV20-1 and TRBJ2-6; weak D call: TRBD2 (5 bases). Trimming shortened V by 1 base and J by 0 bases, and 16 bases separated the two germline ends. CDR1 and CDR2 (germline): DFQATT, SNEGSKA (reference sequence). This CDR3 comprises 18 residues. In DNA form, the CDR3 reads TGCAGTGCTAGAGTGGGTAGAGGGTCCTTCTCTGGGGCCAACGTCCTGACTTTC. This gives the protein CSARVGRGSFSGANVLTF.

In this sample, this clonotype turned up a few times. J is TRBJ2-7 and V is TRBV15; perhaps TRBD1 as D (5 bases). Germline CDR1 is LNHNV and CDR2 is YYDKDF (reference sequence). Trimming shortened V by 1 base and J by 2 bases, and 9 bases separated the two germline ends. This CDR3 region has 14 residues. This CDR3 reads CATSRVGQAYEQYF. For the CDR3, the DNA is TGTGCCACCAGCAGAGTGGGGCAGGCCTACGAGCAGTACTTC.

To note about this clonotype: A read error may explain this, as a much larger clone is one base away. The missing conserved phenylalanine or tryptophan at the end of this CDR3 makes a read error likely. The CDR3 reads CASSLGRDYEQYC. CDR3 bases: TGCGCCAGCAGCTTGGGCAGGGACTACGAGCAGTACTGC. J is TRBJ2-7 and V is TRBV5-1; tentative D call: TRBD1 (5 bases). V lost 0 bases and J lost 3, with 7 bases in between. Germline loops: CDR1 SGHRS, CDR2 YFSETQ. CDR3 length: 13 residues.